The 6 T cell receptor beta chains in this list originate from one sample, sequenced in a study of vaccination effects on CD4 cells after COVID-19. Profiled with immunoSEQ multiplex PCR; TCRdb holds only in-frame clones, not every one. The data contain around 60,000 clones, over 65% of them seen just once; the ten biggest clones take up approximately 3%. Once cultured for 10 to 11 days, the cells underwent separation to obtain CD4+ T cells. No antigen is known for these receptors. Here the sequenced sample was CD4+ T cells from PBMCs cultured without peptide, taken before COVID-19 vaccination. These receptors were obtained from a human donor who received a COVID-19 vaccine.

The gene calls are TRBV29-1 and TRBJ2-1, with D uncertain. The CDR3 spans 13 residues. CDR1 SQVTM and CDR2 ANQGSEA come from the germline V gene. V was cut by 1 base and J by 8 bases, with 12 bases left in between. The CDR3 protein is CSVEAPRSDEQFF. CDR3 in DNA: TGCAGCGTTGAAGCCCCCCGGTCGGATGAGCAGTTCTTC.

The count of this clone is one. This rearrangement joins TRBV6-4 to TRBJ2-3; possibly TRBD1 or TRBD2 for D (5 bases each). Deletions cut 4 bases from V and 0 bases from J, with 14 bases between. The CDR3 has 16 amino acids. The germline gives CDR1 MRHNA, CDR2 SNTAGT. The CDR3 spells CASSAIEGTSTDTQYF. The CDR3 DNA reads TGTGCCAGCAGTGCAATCGAGGGGACGAGCACAGATACGCAGTATTTT.

The V gene is TRBV27, the J gene TRBJ2-7, with 8 bases that match TRBD2. V was clipped by 5 bases and J by 6 bases; unmatched bases: 9. Germline lookup yields CDR1 MNHEY and CDR2 SMNVEV (reference sequence). CDR3 length equals 14 residues. The CDR3 protein is CASSPRGGLGEQYV. In DNA, the CDR3 is TGTGCCAGCAGTCCGCGCGGGGGGCTAGGCGAGCAGTACGTC.

V usage is TRBV5-1 and J usage is TRBJ2-5; 9 positions agree with TRBD2. CDR1 is SGHRS, CDR2 YFSETQ, per germline. The CDR3 is made up of 17 amino acids. J lost 5 bases, V lost 3 bases, and 14 bases had no gene match. For the CDR3, the DNA is TGCGCCAGCAGCTCGGGGCGAGGCGGGGGGGCCGGGGAGACCCAGTACTTC. This sequence encodes CASSSGRGGGAGETQYF.

The chain links TRBV27 to TRBJ2-2; possibly TRBD2 for D (5 bases). This CDR3 spans 17 amino acids. Trimming left V 2 bases short and J 3 bases short, with 16 bases between. Germline-derived CDR1 and CDR2 are MNHEY and SMNVEV (reference sequence). CDR3 DNA: TGTGCCAGCAGTTTAACGTCTAGCATCCTCGACACCGGGGAGCTGTTTTTT. It translates to CASSLTSSILDTGELFF.

The chain employs TRBV4-3 and TRBJ1-4, with unresolved D. Trimming cost V 1 base and J 4 bases, with 10 bases left between them. The CDR3 has 15 residues. Germline V CDR1 and CDR2: LGHNA, YSLEER. The CDR3 reads CASSQVVGLNEKLFF. The CDR3 DNA reads as TGCGCCAGCAGCCAAGTCGTAGGGCTTAATGAAAAACTGTTTTTT.